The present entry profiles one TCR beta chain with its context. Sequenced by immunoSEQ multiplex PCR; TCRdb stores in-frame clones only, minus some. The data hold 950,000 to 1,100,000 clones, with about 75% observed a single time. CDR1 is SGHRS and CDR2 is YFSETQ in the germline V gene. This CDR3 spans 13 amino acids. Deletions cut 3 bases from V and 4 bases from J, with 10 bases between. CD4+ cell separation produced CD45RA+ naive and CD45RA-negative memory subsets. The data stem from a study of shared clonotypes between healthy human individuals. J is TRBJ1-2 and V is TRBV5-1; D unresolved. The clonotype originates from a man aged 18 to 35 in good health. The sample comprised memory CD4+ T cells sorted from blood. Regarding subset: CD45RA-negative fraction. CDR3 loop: CASSYGSSYGYTF. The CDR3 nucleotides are TGCGCCAGCAGCTATGGGTCGAGCTATGGCTACACCTTC.